These T cell receptor beta chains were read from a single sample in a study of T cell clonotyping in hematopoietic cell transplantation. Generated by immunoSEQ multiplex PCR, the TCRdb table keeps only in-frame clones and is missing some. The sample comprises roughly 2,000 clones, 75% to 85% of which are singletons, and around a quarter rests with the top ten. This specimen consisted of peripheral blood mononuclear cells, obtained 30 days after allogeneic stem cell transplant. The receptors were sampled from a male patient between 45 and 59 years old who had an allogeneic stem cell transplant from an unrelated donor, so the T cells may come from the graft donor. Some clones in this sample may be carry-over from other donors' samples. The CDR3 runs from the conserved cysteine through the conserved F or W. Fields, in order: clone size, D gene, V gene, J gene, CDR3 DNA, CDR3 protein. A D gene is named only where the DNA matches it firmly. Size is omitted from some rows. Given values are once, few, many or a class for expanded clones.

clone size: few; D gene: TRBD1; V gene: TRBV11-2; J gene: TRBJ2-2; CDR3 DNA: TGTGCCAGCAGCTTTGGGCAGGGGGCGCGAACCGGGGAGCTGTTTTTT; CDR3 protein: CASSFGQGARTGELFF
clone size: few; D gene: -; V gene: TRBV6-6; J gene: TRBJ1-2; CDR3 DNA: TGTGCCAGCAGAAGGCCAGGAACAGCCTCTGGCTACACCTTC; CDR3 protein: CASRRPGTASGYTF
clone size: -; D gene: -; V gene: TRBV6-5; J gene: TRBJ1-5; CDR3 DNA: TGTGCCAGCAGCACCCTGGGGCTTCAGCCCCAGCATTTT; CDR3 protein: CASSTLGLQPQHF
clone size: -; D gene: -; V gene: TRBV27; J gene: TRBJ1-2; CDR3 DNA: TGTGCCAGCAGTTTTGGGCACCTCGGCTATGGCTACACCTTC; CDR3 protein: CASSFGHLGYGYTF
clone size: few; D gene: -; V gene: TRBV30; J gene: TRBJ2-1; CDR3 DNA: TGTGCCTGGAGTGTACTGGGGAATGAGCAGTTCTTC; CDR3 protein: CAWSVLGNEQFF
clone size: -; D gene: TRBD2; V gene: TRBV29-1; J gene: TRBJ2-1; CDR3 DNA: TGCAGCGTTGGTCGTGGCGGGGGGGCAGGTGAGCAGTTCTTC; CDR3 protein: CSVGRGGGAGEQFF
clone size: -; D gene: TRBD1; V gene: TRBV5-6; J gene: TRBJ1-6; CDR3 DNA: TGTGCCAGCAGTTCTGAGGGGGCCTCCTATAATTCACCCCTCCACTTT; CDR3 protein: CASSSEGASYNSPLHF
clone size: -; D gene: -; V gene: TRBV14; J gene: TRBJ2-3; CDR3 DNA: TGTGCCAGCAGCCAAGGGCGGATCTCTAGCACAGATACGCAGTATTTT; CDR3 protein: CASSQGRISSTDTQYF
clone size: -; D gene: -; V gene: TRBV6-5; J gene: TRBJ2-7; CDR3 DNA: TGTGCCAGCAGTTACGAGGCAGGGGGGTCCTACGAGCAGTACTTC; CDR3 protein: CASSYEAGGSYEQYF
clone size: once; D gene: -; V gene: TRBV6-5; J gene: TRBJ1-1; CDR3 DNA: TGTGCCAGCAATAAATTTACGAACACTGAAGCTTTCTTT; CDR3 protein: CASNKFTNTEAFF
clone size: -; D gene: -; V gene: TRBV6-1; J gene: TRBJ2-3; CDR3 DNA: TGTGCCAGCAGTGAATTCAGACGGGGGGCCACAGATACGCAGTATTTT; CDR3 protein: CASSEFRRGATDTQYF
clone size: -; D gene: TRBD2; V gene: TRBV7-2; J gene: TRBJ2-7; CDR3 DNA: TGTGCCAGCAGCTTAACCGGGGGGGCTTGGGAGCAGTACTTC; CDR3 protein: CASSLTGGAWEQYF
clone size: few; D gene: -; V gene: TRBV13; J gene: TRBJ2-1; CDR3 DNA: TGTGCCAGCAGCTTCGGGAAGGGTTCATACAATGAGCAGTTCTTC; CDR3 protein: CASSFGKGSYNEQFF
clone size: -; D gene: -; V gene: TRBV19; J gene: TRBJ1-5; CDR3 DNA: TGTGCCGGTAGTATAGGGATTCAGCCCCAGCATTTT; CDR3 protein: CAGSIGIQPQHF
clone size: -; D gene: -; V gene: TRBV6-5; J gene: TRBJ1-4; CDR3 DNA: TGTGCCAGCAGGCCGGGACGGTATGAAAAACTGTTTTTT; CDR3 protein: CASRPGRYEKLFF
clone size: -; D gene: TRBD2; V gene: TRBV14; J gene: TRBJ2-1; CDR3 DNA: TGTGCCAGCAGCCAAAGAGTGGGCGGGGGGTTCCATGAGCAGTTCTTC; CDR3 protein: CASSQRVGGGFHEQFF
clone size: -; D gene: -; V gene: TRBV6-5; J gene: TRBJ1-5; CDR3 DNA: TGTGCCAGCAGTTACTTTAGTCAGCCCCAGCATTTT; CDR3 protein: CASSYFSQPQHF
clone size: -; D gene: -; V gene: TRBV29-1; J gene: TRBJ1-1; CDR3 DNA: TGCAGCGTTGGACCGCTGTCCACTGAAGCTTTCTTT; CDR3 protein: CSVGPLSTEAFF
clone size: -; D gene: -; V gene: TRBV27; J gene: TRBJ1-5; CDR3 DNA: TGTGCCAGCAGTTTAAGAAGACCGGACCAGAGTGCTCGTCAGCCCCAGCATTTT; CDR3 protein: CASSLRRPDQSARQPQHF
clone size: -; D gene: -; V gene: TRBV7-9; J gene: TRBJ2-7; CDR3 DNA: TGTGCCAGCAGCCAACTAAGTACCTACGAGCAGTACTTC; CDR3 protein: CASSQLSTYEQYF
clone size: few; D gene: TRBD1; V gene: TRBV9; J gene: TRBJ1-3; CDR3 DNA: TGTGCCAGCAGCTTACGTAGCCGGTACAGGGGACCTGGAAACACCATATATTTT; CDR3 protein: CASSLRSRYRGPGNTIYF
clone size: -; D gene: TRBD2; V gene: TRBV2; J gene: TRBJ2-7; CDR3 DNA: TGTGCCAGCATGAAACTAGCGGCCTACGAGCAGTACTTC; CDR3 protein: CASMKLAAYEQYF
clone size: few; D gene: -; V gene: TRBV10-3; J gene: TRBJ1-1; CDR3 DNA: TGTGCCATCATGGCGGGGGCTGAAGCTTTCTTT; CDR3 protein: CAIMAGAEAFF
clone size: few; D gene: TRBD1; V gene: TRBV4-1; J gene: TRBJ2-1; CDR3 DNA: TGCGCCAGCAGCCAAGATTCCGGGACAGGGACCTACAATGAGCAGTTCTTC; CDR3 protein: CASSQDSGTGTYNEQFF
clone size: few; D gene: -; V gene: TRBV30; J gene: TRBJ1-1; CDR3 DNA: TGTGCCTGGGCAGTCCTATCTGAAGCTTTCTTT; CDR3 protein: CAWAVLSEAFF
clone size: -; D gene: TRBD1; V gene: TRBV30; J gene: TRBJ1-3; CDR3 DNA: TGTGCCCAAGGACAGGTCTCTGGAAACACCATATATTTT; CDR3 protein: CAQGQVSGNTIYF
clone size: -; D gene: -; V gene: TRBV4-1; J gene: TRBJ1-2; CDR3 DNA: TGCGCCAGCAGCCAAGGGCTTAACTATGGCTACACCTTC; CDR3 protein: CASSQGLNYGYTF
clone size: -; D gene: -; V gene: TRBV7-2; J gene: TRBJ2-1; CDR3 DNA: TGTGCCAGCAGCTTAGCCGGAGGGATCGTTCATGAGCAGTTCTTC; CDR3 protein: CASSLAGGIVHEQFF
clone size: -; D gene: -; V gene: TRBV6-5; J gene: TRBJ1-3; CDR3 DNA: TGTGCCAGCAGTTACGACCTTTCTGGAAACACCATATATTTT; CDR3 protein: CASSYDLSGNTIYF
clone size: -; D gene: -; V gene: TRBV2; J gene: TRBJ1-5; CDR3 DNA: TGTGCCAGCAGTGGGGTCTCAGGGCTTAGCAATCAGCCCCAGCATTTT; CDR3 protein: CASSGVSGLSNQPQHF
clone size: few; D gene: -; V gene: TRBV6-5; J gene: TRBJ1-5; CDR3 DNA: TGTGCCAGCAGTTACTCGGGGCCGGGAAGTAGACAGCCCCAGCATTTT; CDR3 protein: CASSYSGPGSRQPQHF
clone size: -; D gene: -; V gene: TRBV7-2; J gene: TRBJ2-5; CDR3 DNA: TGTGCCAGCAGCGCCCGAGGGAGACAGACGTACCAAGAGACCCAGTACTTC; CDR3 protein: CASSARGRQTYQETQYF
clone size: -; D gene: -; V gene: TRBV2; J gene: TRBJ1-5; CDR3 DNA: TGTGCCGTTCAACGACAGAGCAATCAGCCCCAGCATTTT; CDR3 protein: CAVQRQSNQPQHF
clone size: -; D gene: -; V gene: TRBV7-9; J gene: TRBJ1-2; CDR3 DNA: TGTGCCAGCAGCTTACAGGGAGGGTATGGCTACACCTTC; CDR3 protein: CASSLQGGYGYTF
clone size: -; D gene: -; V gene: TRBV19; J gene: TRBJ1-1; CDR3 DNA: TGTGCCAGCTCAAGGGTTCATGACACTGAAGCTTTCTTT; CDR3 protein: CASSRVHDTEAFF
clone size: -; D gene: -; V gene: TRBV6-5; J gene: TRBJ2-3; CDR3 DNA: TGTGCCAGCAGTCCACTCGACGGAAGTACAGATACGCAGTATTTT; CDR3 protein: CASSPLDGSTDTQYF
clone size: once; D gene: TRBD1; V gene: TRBV27; J gene: TRBJ2-1; CDR3 DNA: TGTGCCAGCAGTTTATATCCCCCGCAGGGGGTCCGCTACAATGAGCAGTTCTTC; CDR3 protein: CASSLYPPQGVRYNEQFF